This T cell receptor beta chain was retrieved from a study of response to subunit inactivated influenza vaccine. Study-wide findings and caveats: The authors suggested that every seasonal influenza vaccination recruits few new T cells.

This clonotype was seen a few times. Its antigen is not identified. CDR1 SGHAT and CDR2 FQDESV come from the germline V gene (reference sequence). V lost 1 base to trimming and J lost 6 bases, with 7 bases between them. The CDR3 spans 13 residues. Via MiXCR, TCRdb re-called the RT-PCR reads, giving one row per CDR3 protein. This repertoire shows more than 250,000 distinct CDR3 sequences, roughly a fifth found once; its top ten account for around 9.6%. This sequence joins TRBV11-1 and TRBJ1-5; D is ambiguous. The sequence was obtained from a man in his fifties or sixties who received an inactivated influenza vaccine. This sample comprised PBMCs from blood, obtained 21 months after vaccination. In DNA form, the CDR3 reads TGTGCCAGCAGCTTAGAGCGGTCTCAGCCCCAGCATTTT. This codes for CASSLERSQPQHF. The whole variable domain, remainder taken from reference TRBV11-1 and TRBJ1-5, is EAEVAQSPRYKITEKSQAVAFWCDPISGHATLYWYRQILGQGPELLVQFQDESVVDDSQLPKDRFSAERLKGVDSTLKIQPAELGDSAMYLCASSLERSQPQHFGDGTRLSIL.